This T cell receptor (beta chain) stems from a study of post-analysis software for immune sequencing data. Points on this clonotype: Its target is unknown.

Every TCR beta cDNA library bore unique molecular identifiers. A single record per CDR3 protein comes from TCRdb applying MiXCR to the PCR reads. The sample shows about 430,000 distinct CDR3 sequences, 39% of them seen only once. Study results and caveats: Controls showed lower frequencies than patients for four to six TRBV segments, and TRBV5-6, TRBV5-1 and TRBV20-1 were among these.

Looked up from germline, CDR1 is SEHNR and CDR2 is FQNEAQ (reference sequence). The CDR3 runs 12 residues. Trimming pared 6 bases from V and 6 bases from J, leaving 11 bases between. J is TRBJ1-1 and V is TRBV7-9; no firm D call. Sequencing used blood. The sequence was obtained from a girl aged 2 to 10 with multiple sclerosis. The CDR3 loop is CASSQNRAEAFF. The CDR3 nucleotides read TGTGCCAGCAGTCAGAATCGGGCTGAAGCTTTCTTT.